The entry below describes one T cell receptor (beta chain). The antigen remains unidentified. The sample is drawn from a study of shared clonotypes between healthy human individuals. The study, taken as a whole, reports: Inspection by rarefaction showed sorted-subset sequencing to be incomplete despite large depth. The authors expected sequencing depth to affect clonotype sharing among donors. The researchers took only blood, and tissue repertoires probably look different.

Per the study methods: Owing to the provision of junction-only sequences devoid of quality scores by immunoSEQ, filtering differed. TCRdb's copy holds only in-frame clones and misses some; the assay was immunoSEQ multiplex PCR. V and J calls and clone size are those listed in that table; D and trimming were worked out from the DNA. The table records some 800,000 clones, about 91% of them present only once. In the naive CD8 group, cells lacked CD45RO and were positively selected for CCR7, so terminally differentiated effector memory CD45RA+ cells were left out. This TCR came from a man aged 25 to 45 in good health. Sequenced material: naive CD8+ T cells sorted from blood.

The DNA for the CDR3 is TGCGCCAGCAGCTTGGACTTTGACAGGGGGAGATACACTGAAGCTTTCTTT. As protein: CASSLDFDRGRYTEAFF. This rearrangement joins TRBV5-1 to TRBJ1-1; TRBD1 agrees at 9 bases. The CDR3 covers 17 residues. V shed 0 bases and J 3 bases; nucleotides not matched to a gene: 9. Germline loops: CDR1 SGHRS, CDR2 YFSETQ.